The rows below give T cell receptor beta chains drawn from one sample of a study of cytomegalovirus exposure and HLA in healthy donors. Some clones are missing from TCRdb's copy, which holds only in-frame ones; the method was immunoSEQ multiplex PCR. This sample's clone table lists some 110,000 clones. The sequencing input was PBMCs. The receptor set was obtained from a middle-aged man in good health and CMV-seronegative. CDR3s include the opening cysteine and the closing phenylalanine or tryptophan. D genes are given only for firm matches.

V gene,J gene,D gene,CDR3 protein,CDR3 DNA
TRBV9,TRBJ2-3,NA,CASSVGHRASTDTQYF,TGTGCCAGCAGCGTAGGTCACAGGGCTAGCACAGATACGCAGTATTTT
TRBV6-6,TRBJ1-2,NA,CASTPGGWGGYTF,TGTGCCAGCACCCCGGGGGGTTGGGGCGGCTACACCTTC
TRBV7-7,TRBJ2-2,NA,CASSRQSFGAAGELFF,TGTGCTAGCAGCCGGCAGTCTTTCGGAGCGGCCGGGGAGCTGTTTTTT
TRBV9,TRBJ2-1,NA,CASSPRMGGEQFF,TGTGCCAGCAGCCCTCGGATGGGGGGTGAGCAGTTCTTC
TRBV27,TRBJ2-3,NA,CASSLTGTRGLDTQYF,TGTGCCAGCAGCCTCACCGGGACAAGGGGGTTGGATACGCAGTATTTT
TRBV4-1,TRBJ2-7,TRBD2,CASSQGSGGAYEQYF,TGCGCCAGCAGCCAAGGCAGCGGGGGAGCCTACGAGCAGTACTTC
TRBV7-2,TRBJ2-2,NA,CASSEYGLNTGELFF,TGTGCCAGCAGCGAATACGGACTGAACACCGGGGAGCTGTTTTTT
TRBV2,TRBJ1-2,NA,CASGEERTYGYTF,TGTGCCAGCGGGGAGGAGAGGACCTATGGCTACACCTTC
TRBV6-5,TRBJ2-3,TRBD1,CASHRGLAGTDTQYF,TGTGCCAGCCACAGGGGGCTAGCGGGCACAGATACGCAGTATTTT
TRBV4-2,TRBJ1-5,NA,CASSQGRRQNSNQPQHF,TGTGCCAGCAGCCAAGGTAGGCGACAGAATAGCAATCAGCCCCAGCATTTT
TRBV10-3,TRBJ2-3,NA,CAISEGLSGSTDTQYF,TGTGCCATCAGTGAGGGCCTCAGCGGGTCCACAGATACGCAGTATTTT
TRBV7-3,TRBJ2-7,TRBD1,CASSLTPGTGRYEQYF,TGTGCCAGCAGCCTTACCCCCGGGACAGGGAGGTACGAGCAGTACTTC
TRBV7-2,TRBJ2-2,TRBD2,CASSRGLGVGELFF,TGTGCCAGCAGCCGTGGACTAGGGGTCGGGGAGCTGTTTTTT
TRBV29-1,TRBJ2-7,TRBD1,CSVAGQGANEQYF,TGCAGCGTGGCCGGACAGGGGGCGAATGAGCAGTACTTC
TRBV4-2,TRBJ2-5,TRBD2,CASSQPGGSQETQYF,TGTGCCAGCAGCCAACCGGGGGGATCCCAAGAGACCCAGTACTTC
TRBV7-3,TRBJ2-3,NA,CASSLGEDTQYF,TGTGCCAGCAGCTTGGGCGAGGATACGCAGTATTTT
TRBV14,TRBJ2-6,TRBD1,CASSSRTGMGSGANVLTF,TGTGCCAGCAGCTCCCGGACAGGGATGGGGTCTGGGGCCAACGTCCTGACTTTC
TRBV7-9,TRBJ2-2,TRBD1,CASSLDPGQGAGELFF,TGTGCCAGCAGCTTAGACCCGGGACAGGGGGCCGGGGAGCTGTTTTTT
TRBV11-3,TRBJ2-1,TRBD2,CASSPFPGLAGAYEQFF,TGTGCCAGCAGCCCATTCCCGGGACTAGCGGGAGCGTATGAGCAGTTCTTC
TRBV9,TRBJ2-7,TRBD2,CASSGREHSYEQYF,TGTGCCAGCAGTGGGCGGGAGCACTCCTACGAGCAGTACTTC
TRBV30,TRBJ1-1,TRBD1,CACQQGSKASNTEAFF,TGTGCCTGCCAACAGGGGTCAAAAGCCTCTAACACTGAAGCTTTCTTT
TRBV5-8,TRBJ1-5,TRBD1,CASTPTGGRNQPQHF,TGTGCCAGCACCCCTACAGGGGGTCGTAATCAGCCCCAGCATTTT